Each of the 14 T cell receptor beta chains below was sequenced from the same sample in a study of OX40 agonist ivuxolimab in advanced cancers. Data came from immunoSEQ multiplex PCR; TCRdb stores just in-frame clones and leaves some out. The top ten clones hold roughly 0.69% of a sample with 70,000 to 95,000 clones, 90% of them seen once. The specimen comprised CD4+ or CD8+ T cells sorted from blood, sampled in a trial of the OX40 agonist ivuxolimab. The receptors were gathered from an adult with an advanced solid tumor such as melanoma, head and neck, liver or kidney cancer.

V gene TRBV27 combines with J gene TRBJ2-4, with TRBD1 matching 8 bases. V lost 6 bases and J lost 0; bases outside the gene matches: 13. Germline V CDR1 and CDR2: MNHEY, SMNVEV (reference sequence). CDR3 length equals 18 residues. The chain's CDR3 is CASSQISGTGLAKNIQYF. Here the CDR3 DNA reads TGTGCCAGCAGCCAAATATCCGGGACAGGATTAGCCAAAAACATTCAGTACTTC.

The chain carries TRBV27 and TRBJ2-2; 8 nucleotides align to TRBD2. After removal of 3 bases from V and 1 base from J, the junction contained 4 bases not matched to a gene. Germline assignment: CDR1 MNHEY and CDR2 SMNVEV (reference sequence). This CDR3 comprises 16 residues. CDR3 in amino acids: CASSFSAGGNTGELFF. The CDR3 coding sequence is TGTGCCAGCAGTTTTTCGGCGGGAGGGAACACCGGGGAGCTGTTTTTT.

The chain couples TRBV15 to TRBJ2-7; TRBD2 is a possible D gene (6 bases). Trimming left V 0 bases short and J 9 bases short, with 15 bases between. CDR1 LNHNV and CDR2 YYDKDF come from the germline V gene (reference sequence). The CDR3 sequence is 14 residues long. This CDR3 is CATSRDGGLPGQYF. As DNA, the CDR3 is TGTGCCACCAGCAGAGATGGGGGACTGCCAGGGCAGTACTTC.

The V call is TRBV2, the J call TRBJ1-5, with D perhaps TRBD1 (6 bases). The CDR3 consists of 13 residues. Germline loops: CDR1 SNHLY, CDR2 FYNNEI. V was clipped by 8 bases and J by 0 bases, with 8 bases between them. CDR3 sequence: CASRQVSNQPQHF. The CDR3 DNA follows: TGTGCCAGCCGACAGGTTAGCAATCAGCCCCAGCATTTT.

The CDR3 DNA reads TGTGCCAGCAGTTCGACAGGAAAAGAGACCCAGTACTTC. Translating gives CASSSTGKETQYF. The chain links TRBV2 to TRBJ2-5; maybe TRBD1 (6 bases). Per the germline V gene, CDR1 is SNHLY and CDR2 is FYNNEI. There are 13 residues in the CDR3. V was pared by 5 bases and J by 3 bases, with 10 bases between. The full variable domain, rest sourced from reference TRBV2 and TRBJ2-5, is EPEVTQTPSHQVTQMGQEVILRCVPISNHLYFYWYRQILGQKVEFLVSFYNNEISEKSEIFDDQFSVERPDGSNFTLKIRSTKLEDSAMYFCASSSTGKETQYFGPGTRLLVL.

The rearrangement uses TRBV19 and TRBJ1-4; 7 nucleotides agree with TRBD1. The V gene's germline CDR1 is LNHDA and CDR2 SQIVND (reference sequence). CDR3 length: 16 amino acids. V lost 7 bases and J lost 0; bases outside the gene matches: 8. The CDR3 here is CASTERGQPTNEKLFF. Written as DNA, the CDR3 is TGTGCCAGTACAGAGAGGGGACAGCCAACTAATGAAAAACTGTTTTTT.

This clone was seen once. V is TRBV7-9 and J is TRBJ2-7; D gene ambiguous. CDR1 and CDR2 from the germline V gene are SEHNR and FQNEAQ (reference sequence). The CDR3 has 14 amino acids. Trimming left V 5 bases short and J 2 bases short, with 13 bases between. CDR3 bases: TGTGCCAGCAGCCTCGGAAACACGGCCTACGAGCAGTACTTC. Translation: CASSLGNTAYEQYF. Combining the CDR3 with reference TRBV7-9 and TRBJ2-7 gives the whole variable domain DTGVSQNPRHKITKRGQNVTFRCDPISEHNRLYWYRQTLGQGPEFLTYFQNEAQLEKSRLLSDRFSAERPKGSFSTLEIQRTEQGDSAMYLCASSLGNTAYEQYFGPGTRLTVT.

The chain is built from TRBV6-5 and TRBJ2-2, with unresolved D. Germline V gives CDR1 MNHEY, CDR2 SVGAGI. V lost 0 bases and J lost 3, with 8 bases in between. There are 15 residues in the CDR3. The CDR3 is CASSYSFRYTGELFF. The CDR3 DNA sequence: TGTGCCAGCAGTTACTCTTTCCGCTACACCGGGGAGCTGTTTTTT.

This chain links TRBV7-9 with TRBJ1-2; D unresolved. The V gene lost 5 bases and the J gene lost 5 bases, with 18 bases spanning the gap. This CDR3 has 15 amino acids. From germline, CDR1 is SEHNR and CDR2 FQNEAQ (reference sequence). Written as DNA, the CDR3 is TGTGCCAGCAGCGGGTTGGCCGGCTCGAGGTATGGCTACACCTTC. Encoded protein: CASSGLAGSRYGYTF.

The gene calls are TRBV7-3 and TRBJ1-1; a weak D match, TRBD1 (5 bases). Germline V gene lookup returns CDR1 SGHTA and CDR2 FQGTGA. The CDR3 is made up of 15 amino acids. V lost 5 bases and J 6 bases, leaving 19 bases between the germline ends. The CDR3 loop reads CASSPHGGGGSEAFF. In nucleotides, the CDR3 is TGTGCCAGCAGCCCCCACGGGGGGGGAGGGTCTGAAGCTTTCTTT.

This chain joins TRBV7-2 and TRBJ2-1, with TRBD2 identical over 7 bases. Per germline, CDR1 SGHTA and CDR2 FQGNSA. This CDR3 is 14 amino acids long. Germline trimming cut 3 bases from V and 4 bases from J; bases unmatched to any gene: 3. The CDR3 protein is CASSFGTIYNEQFF. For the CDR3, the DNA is TGTGCCAGCAGCTTTGGGACTATTTACAATGAGCAGTTCTTC.

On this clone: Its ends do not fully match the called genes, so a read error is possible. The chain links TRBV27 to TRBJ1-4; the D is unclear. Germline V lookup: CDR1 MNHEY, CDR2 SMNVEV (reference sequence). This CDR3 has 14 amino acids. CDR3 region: CASSLRGSLRKTVF. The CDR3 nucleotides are TGTGCCAGCAGTTTACGGGGAAGCCTCAGAAAAACTGTTTTT.

Here the CDR3 reads CASTPGGGAGGYTF. In DNA form, the CDR3 reads TGTGCCAGCACCCCCGGGGGGGGCGCGGGGGGCTACACCTTC. The rearrangement joins TRBV5-7 to TRBJ1-2; a weak D match, TRBD1 (6 bases). TRBV5-7 is an open reading frame whose function is uncertain. The CDR3 has 14 residues. The V end was cut by 6 bases, the J end by 8 bases, with 20 bases between.

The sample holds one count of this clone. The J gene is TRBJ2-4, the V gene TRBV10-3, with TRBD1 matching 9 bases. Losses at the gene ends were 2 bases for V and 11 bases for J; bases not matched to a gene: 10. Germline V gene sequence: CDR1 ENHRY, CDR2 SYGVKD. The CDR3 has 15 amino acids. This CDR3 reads CAISEPGQGYLFQYF. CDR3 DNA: TGTGCCATCAGTGAGCCGGGACAGGGTTACCTTTTTCAGTACTTC.